This T cell receptor (beta chain) was sequenced for a study of T-cell reconstitution after alpha-beta-depleted transplantation in children. Study conclusions and caveats: Several hundred expanded graft clones reportedly gave rise to the alpha-beta T cells present about two months after transplant. Some patients' high day-60 TCRbeta diversity was traced to surviving recipient T cells and thymic progenitors. Newly made T cells mostly supplied T-cell counts and diversity one year after transplant.

This clonotype was seen more than once but under ten times. Its antigen is unknown. The junction does not match germline at one end; this may be a read error. The CDR3 contains 16 residues. The library targeted TCRbeta and was prepared with unique molecular identifiers. A single record per CDR3 protein comes from TCRdb applying MiXCR to the PCR reads. Among 250,000 to 350,000 distinct CDR3 sequences listed, about a quarter were seen once. This sequence originates from a male patient between 10 and 17 years old who had a stem cell transplant for acute lymphoblastic leukemia, so the T cells may come from the graft donor. The rearrangement links TRBV12-3 or TRBV12-4 to TRBJ2-1; TRBD2 agrees at 10 bases. Source: PBMCs, mostly from graft donor cells, taken 180 days after TCRalphabeta/CD19-depleted stem cell transplant. The CDR3 nucleotides read TGTGCCAGCAGTCTAGCGGGAGCGGGTTCCTACAATGAGCAGTTCTTC. Protein: CASSLAGAGSYNEQFF.